The clone carrying this TCR beta chain occurred once. The data stem from a study of Graves' ophthalmopathy and Graves' hyperthyroidism. Researchers took RNA transcripts and amplified TCR beta CDR3 regions from them. Following a first-round RT-PCR that used HTBI primers, a second-round multiplex PCR was carried out. TCRdb reprocessed the multiplex PCR reads via MiXCR and lists one record per CDR3 protein. Here the sample spans about 1.2 million distinct CDR3 sequences, about two fifths being singletons. V was clipped by 4 bases and J by 0 bases, with 19 bases between them. Germline lookup yields CDR1 SQVTM and CDR2 ANQGSEA. There are 17 residues in the CDR3.

The origin of this receptor is an adult man with Graves' hyperthyroidism. Sequenced: peripheral blood or thyroid tissue (not recorded which). The V and J genes are TRBV29-1 and TRBJ1-3; D unresolved. In DNA form, the CDR3 reads TGCAGCGTTGCCTTACCCCGGGGAACGAACTCTGGAAACACCATATATTTT. As protein: CSVALPRGTNSGNTIYF.